This TCR beta chain was recorded in a study of shared clonotypes between healthy human individuals. The study, taken as a whole, reports: Relative to their counterparts shared across all four donors, non-shared clonotypes exhibited diminished generation probabilities.

Clones were read by immunoSEQ multiplex PCR, and TCRdb kept only the in-frame ones, dropping some. Here the sample spans 2 million to 2.5 million clones, 93% being singletons. This clone was counted once. Antigen specificity is unknown. CDR3 size: 15 residues. Germline lookup yields CDR1 LNHDA and CDR2 SQIVND (reference sequence). Trimming removed 0 bases from V and 8 bases from J, with 16 bases in between. The origin of this receptor is a man between 18 and 29 years old in good health. Some clones in this sample may be carry-over from other donors' samples. The rearrangement joins TRBV19 to TRBJ1-2; D gene unclear. Sample: naive CD4+ T cells from PBMCs. Documented subset: CD45RA+ positively selected. This chain's CDR3 is CASSIDNLFGGGYTF. The DNA of the CDR3 is TGTGCCAGTAGTATAGATAACCTTTTCGGAGGGGGCTACACCTTC. Complete variable domain (other parts from reference TRBV19 and TRBJ1-2): DGGITQSPKYLFRKEGQNVTLSCEQNLNHDAMYWYRQDPGQGLRLIYYSQIVNDFQKGDIAEGYSVSREKKESFPLTVTSAQKNPTAFYLCASSIDNLFGGGYTFGSGTRLTVV.